The present T cell receptor (beta chain) was sequenced within a study of response to subunit inactivated influenza vaccine. Study-level points and caveats: Authors suggested that a seasonal influenza vaccination recruits few new T cells each time.

Germline CDR1 SEHNR, CDR2 FQNEAQ (reference sequence). Losses at the gene ends were 4 bases for V and 7 bases for J; bases not matched to a gene: 11. This CDR3 has 16 residues. As for this clonotype: The target antigen is unknown.

MiXCR, applied by TCRdb to the RT-PCR reads, yields one record per CDR3 protein. This sample carries 500,000 to 650,000 distinct CDR3 sequences, around 8% of them seen once, and the ten largest clones take 10% to 15%. Specimen: PBMCs from blood, collected about 24 months after vaccination. This sequence originates from a man aged 50-75 years who received an inactivated influenza vaccine. V and J are TRBV7-9 and TRBJ2-1, with 9 bases that match TRBD2. CDR3 loop: CASSSGRGLAGNEQFF. In DNA form, the CDR3 reads TGTGCCAGCAGCTCGGGGAGGGGACTAGCTGGAAATGAGCAGTTCTTC.